This T cell receptor (beta chain) stems from a study of blood T cell repertoires in COVID-19. Study context: Samples representing acute and convalescent COVID-19 were sourced from the United States, Italy and Spain. In each case, the material was cDNA or gDNA derived from T cells, B-cell-depleted T cells, or PBMCs.

Trimming took 5 bases from V and 0 from J; bases not matched to a gene: 9. CDR1 SGHTA and CDR2 FQGNSA come from the germline V gene. The CDR3 has 17 amino acids. In the study's own analysis: Amplified reference gene primers provided the basis for estimating nucleated cell counts. Only in-frame clones appear in the TCRdb table, and some are missing; sequencing was by immunoSEQ multiplex PCR. Clone size and the V and J calls come from that table; the DNA yielded D and trimming. The sample shows about 170,000 clones, around 82% of them seen only once. The TCR comes from a man between 70 and 80 years old with active or convalescent COVID-19. V gene TRBV7-2 combines with J gene TRBJ2-3; TRBD1 aligns across 9 bases. The material sequenced was peripheral blood. CDR3 protein: CASSGQGRDPSTDTQYF. The CDR3 DNA reads TGTGCCAGCAGCGGACAGGGGAGGGACCCTAGCACAGATACGCAGTATTTT.